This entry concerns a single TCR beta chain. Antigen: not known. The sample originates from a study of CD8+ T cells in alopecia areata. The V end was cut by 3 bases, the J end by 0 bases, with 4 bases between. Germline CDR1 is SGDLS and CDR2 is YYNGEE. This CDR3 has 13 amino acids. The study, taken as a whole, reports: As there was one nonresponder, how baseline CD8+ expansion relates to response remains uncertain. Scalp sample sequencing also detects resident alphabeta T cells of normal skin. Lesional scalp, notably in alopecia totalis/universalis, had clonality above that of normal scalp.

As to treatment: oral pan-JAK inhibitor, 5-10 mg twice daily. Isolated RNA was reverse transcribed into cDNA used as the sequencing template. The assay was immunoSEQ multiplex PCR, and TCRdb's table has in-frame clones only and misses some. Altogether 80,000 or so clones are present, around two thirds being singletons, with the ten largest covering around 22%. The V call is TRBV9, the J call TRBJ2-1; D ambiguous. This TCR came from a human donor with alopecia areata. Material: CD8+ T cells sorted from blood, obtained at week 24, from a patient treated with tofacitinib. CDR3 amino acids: CASSGSSYNEQFF. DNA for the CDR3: TGTGCCAGCAGCGGAAGCTCCTACAATGAGCAGTTCTTC.